This T cell receptor (beta chain) was recorded in a study of T cell clonality in common variable immunodeficiency (dated by TCRdb to between 2014 and 2017). Study-wide conclusions, independent of this receptor: Healthy controls shared more TCRbeta clones with each other than CVID subjects shared among themselves (p < 0.0001). TCRbeta clonality was higher in CVID subjects than in healthy controls (t-test p = 0.018), and the increase was most characteristic of about a third of subjects. CVID TCRbeta sequences were reported to have fewer deletions and N-nucleotide insertions and to lack highly modified clones with 13 or more V deletions. Even though DNA input was the same, control samples had an average of about 80,000 unique sequences each, compared with roughly 32,000 in CVID samples. The authors noted that sequencing repertoires of T cell subpopulations would be needed to clarify what caused the increased clonality in CVID. Correlations between repertoire features and clinical complications were limited by patient heterogeneity within the CVID cohort.

Standard criteria, namely reduction of serum IgG, IgA and/or IgM below the normal range together with specific antibody deficiency, were applied for the diagnosis of CVID. There were fewer than 45 subjects in the CVID group (roughly 15 female and 29 male), ranging in age from about 8 to 65 years, with a mean age of about 40. Both CVID patients and healthy controls were predominantly of Caucasian heritage. Replacement immunoglobulin therapy had been administered to all CVID subjects for at least one year at the time of study participation. At the time of blood collection, no CVID subject was ill or was being treated with immunomodulatory or immunosuppressive medication. Heparinized peripheral whole blood samples of about 4.5 to 8.5 ml were obtained from each donor. TCRbeta CDR3 repertoires were sequenced from genomic DNA of adults with common variable immune deficiency (CVID) and healthy adult controls. Diluted blood was density-centrifuged over Hypaque 1077 or Ficoll-Paque to isolate peripheral blood mononuclear cells. Genomic DNA was obtained from unsorted mononuclear cells through either Qiagen column purification or a centrifugation-based method.

CVID samples and control samples contributed equivalent amounts of genomic DNA as sequencing input. For every sample, a 60 bp segment covering the rearranged TCRbeta CDR3 region was amplified and then sequenced. The immunoSEQ assay, a bias-corrected multiplex PCR with high-throughput sequencing, was employed for TCRbeta amplification. Processing in the source paper ran as follows. Every unique nucleotide sequence was considered a clone and was annotated with V, D and J genes, copy number and frequency. Sequences were labeled productive if in frame, and non-productive if out of frame or containing stop codons. As previously described, clonality was calculated on the basis of Shannon's entropy. The predicted amino acid sequences of productive clones were used to derive the mean CDR3 Kyte-Doolittle hydropathy. Hierarchical clustering of scaled V gene usage was performed with the R hclust function using Manhattan distance and complete linkage. Sharing of clones by CDR3 amino acid sequence was evaluated by resampling 12 repertoires per group over 100 rounds. Repertoires were searched for roughly 63 published EBV-specific and 200 to 300 published CMV-specific TCRbeta sequences. Analysis left out two CVID samples that produced under 10,000 sequences, so 40 to 50 CVID repertoires remained. In its TCRdb copy, this immuneACCESS table keeps in-frame sequences only and misses some clones. Where compared with another copy, unresolved V genes explain less than half of these, and the others have no known cause. V and J calls and clone size are those listed in that table; D and trimming were worked out from the DNA. For this sample, some 14,000 clones are listed, none of them singletons. The ten largest account for 10% to 15% of the sample.

The CDR3 has 15 amino acids, counting the end cysteine and phenylalanine. The DNA shown is the part of the CDR3 that was read: 36 bases, in frame from base 1. V loses 6 bases of germline sequence and J loses 4 bases, and the interval between the two ends is 18 bases. Via the germline V gene, CDR1 is SNHLY and CDR2 FYNNEI. This clone showed up just a few times. Its target antigen remains unknown. The read comes to an end 3 residues before the CDR3 does, leaving the germline J gene to fill in the end. The source is a human donor with common variable immunodeficiency. The rearranged chain carries TRBV2 and TRBJ1-1, with the D gene not clear enough to name. Sequencing was done on a sample of peripheral blood mononuclear cells. The CDR3 protein: CASRSWSRFGTEAFF. The part of the CDR3 DNA that was read is TGTGCCAGCAGGTCATGGTCCCGATTCGGCACTGAA.